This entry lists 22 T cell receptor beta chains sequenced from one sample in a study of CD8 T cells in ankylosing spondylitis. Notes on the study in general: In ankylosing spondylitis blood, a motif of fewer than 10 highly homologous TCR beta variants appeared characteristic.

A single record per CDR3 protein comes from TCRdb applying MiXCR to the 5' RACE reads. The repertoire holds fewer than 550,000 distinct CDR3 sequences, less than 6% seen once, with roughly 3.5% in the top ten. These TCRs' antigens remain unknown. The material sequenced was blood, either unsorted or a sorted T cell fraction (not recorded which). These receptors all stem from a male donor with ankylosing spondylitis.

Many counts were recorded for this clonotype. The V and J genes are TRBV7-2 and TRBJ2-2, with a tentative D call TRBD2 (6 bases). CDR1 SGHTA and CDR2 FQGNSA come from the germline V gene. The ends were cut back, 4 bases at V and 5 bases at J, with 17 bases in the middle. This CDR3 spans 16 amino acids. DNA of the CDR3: TGTGCCAGCAGCTCCCCCTGGAGGGTCAATACCGGGGAGCTGTTTTTT. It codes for CASSSPWRVNTGELFF. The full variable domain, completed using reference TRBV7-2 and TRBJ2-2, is GAGVSQSPSNKVTEKGKDVELRCDPISGHTALYWYRQSLGQGLEFLIYFQGNSAPDKSGLPSDRFSAERTGGSVSTLTIQRTQQEDSAVYLCASSSPWRVNTGELFFGEGSRLTVL.

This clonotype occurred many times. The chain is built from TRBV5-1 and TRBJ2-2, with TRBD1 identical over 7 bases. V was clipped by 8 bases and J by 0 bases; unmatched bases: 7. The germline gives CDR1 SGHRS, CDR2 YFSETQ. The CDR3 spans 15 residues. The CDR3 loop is CASWVGQANTGELFF. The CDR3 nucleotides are TGCGCCAGTTGGGTAGGACAGGCGAACACCGGGGAGCTGTTTTTT.

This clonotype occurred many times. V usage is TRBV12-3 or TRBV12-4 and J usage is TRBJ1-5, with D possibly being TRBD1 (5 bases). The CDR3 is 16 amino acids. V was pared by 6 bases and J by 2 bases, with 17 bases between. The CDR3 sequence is CASRHGAGGRNQPQHF. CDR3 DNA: TGTGCCAGCAGGCATGGGGCCGGAGGGCGCAATCAGCCCCAGCATTTT.

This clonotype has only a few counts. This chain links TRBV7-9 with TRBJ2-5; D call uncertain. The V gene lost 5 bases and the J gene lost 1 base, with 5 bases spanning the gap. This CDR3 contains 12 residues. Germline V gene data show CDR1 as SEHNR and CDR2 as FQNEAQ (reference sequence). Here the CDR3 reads CASSAAQETQYF. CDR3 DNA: TGTGCCAGCAGCGCCGCCCAAGAGACCCAGTACTTC.

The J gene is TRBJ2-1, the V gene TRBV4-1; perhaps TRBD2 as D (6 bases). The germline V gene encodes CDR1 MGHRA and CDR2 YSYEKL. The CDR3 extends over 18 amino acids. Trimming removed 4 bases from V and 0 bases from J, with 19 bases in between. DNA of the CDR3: TGCGCCAGCAGCCGAGGTCGAGCCGGAGGGACCTCCTACAATGAGCAGTTCTTC. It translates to CASSRGRAGGTSYNEQFF.

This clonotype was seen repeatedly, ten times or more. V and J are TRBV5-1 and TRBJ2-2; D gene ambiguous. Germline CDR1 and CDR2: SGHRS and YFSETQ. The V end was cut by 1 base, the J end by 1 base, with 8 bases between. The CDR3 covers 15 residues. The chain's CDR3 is CASSLSRQNTGELFF. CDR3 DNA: TGCGCCAGCAGCTTGTCCCGGCAGAACACCGGGGAGCTGTTTTTT.

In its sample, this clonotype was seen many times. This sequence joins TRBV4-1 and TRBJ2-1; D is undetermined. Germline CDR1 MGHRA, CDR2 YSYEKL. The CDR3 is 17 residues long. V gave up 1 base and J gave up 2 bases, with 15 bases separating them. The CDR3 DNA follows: TGCGCCAGCAGCCAAGGTCCAGCCCATGGACCCTACAATGAGCAGTTCTTC. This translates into CASSQGPAHGPYNEQFF.

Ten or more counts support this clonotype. Here the CDR3 reads CASTGKFGNTIYF. The CDR3 DNA reads TGTGCCAGCACGGGCAAATTTGGAAACACCATATATTTT. The V call is TRBV28, the J call TRBJ1-3; D is unresolved. V was pared by 7 bases and J by 3 bases, with 10 bases between. The CDR3 loop spans 13 amino acids. From germline, CDR1 is MDHEN and CDR2 SYDVKM.

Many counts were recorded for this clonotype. For the CDR3, the DNA is TGTGCCATCAGTCCTGAAACAGATACGCAGTATTTT. Translated: CAISPETDTQYF. This chain links TRBV10-3 with TRBJ2-3; D is unclear. The germline V gene encodes CDR1 ENHRY and CDR2 SYGVKD. The CDR3 spans 12 residues. V lost 5 bases and J lost 3, with 6 bases in between.

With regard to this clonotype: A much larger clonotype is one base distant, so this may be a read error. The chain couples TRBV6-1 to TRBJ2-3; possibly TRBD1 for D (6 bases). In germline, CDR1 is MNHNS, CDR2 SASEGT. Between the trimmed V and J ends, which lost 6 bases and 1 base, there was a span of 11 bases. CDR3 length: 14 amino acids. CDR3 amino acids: CASREGHRTDTQYF. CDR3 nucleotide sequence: TGTGCCAGCAGAGAGGGACACCGCACAGATACGCAGTATTTT.

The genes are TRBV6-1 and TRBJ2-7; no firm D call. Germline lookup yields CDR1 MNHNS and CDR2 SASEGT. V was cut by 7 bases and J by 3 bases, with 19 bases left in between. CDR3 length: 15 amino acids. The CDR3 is CASKKKELLYYEQYF. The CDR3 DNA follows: TGTGCCAGCAAAAAAAAGGAACTACTTTACTACGAGCAGTACTTC.

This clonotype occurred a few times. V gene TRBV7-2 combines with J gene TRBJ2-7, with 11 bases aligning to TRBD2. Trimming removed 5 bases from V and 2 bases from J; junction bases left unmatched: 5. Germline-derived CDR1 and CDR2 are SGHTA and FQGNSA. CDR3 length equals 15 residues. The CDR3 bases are TGTGCCAGCAGCGCCGGGACTAGCGGACCCTACGAGCAGTACTTC. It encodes CASSAGTSGPYEQYF.

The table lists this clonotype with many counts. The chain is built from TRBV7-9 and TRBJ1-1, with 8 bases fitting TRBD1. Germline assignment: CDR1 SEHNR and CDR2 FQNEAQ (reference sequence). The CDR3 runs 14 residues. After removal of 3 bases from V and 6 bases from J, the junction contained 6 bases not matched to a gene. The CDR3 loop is CASSLRQGSAEAFF. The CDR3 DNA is TGTGCCAGCAGCTTGAGACAGGGGAGTGCTGAAGCTTTCTTT.

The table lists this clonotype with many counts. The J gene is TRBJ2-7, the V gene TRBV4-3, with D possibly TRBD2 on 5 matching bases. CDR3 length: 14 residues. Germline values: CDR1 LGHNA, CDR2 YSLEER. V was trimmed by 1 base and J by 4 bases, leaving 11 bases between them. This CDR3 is CASSQGGYRYEQYF. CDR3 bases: TGCGCCAGCAGCCAAGGAGGGTATCGTTACGAGCAGTACTTC.

The CDR3 loop reads CSVGWHYEQYF. The CDR3 DNA reads TGCAGCGTTGGGTGGCACTACGAGCAGTACTTC. The chain couples TRBV29-1 to TRBJ2-7; no firm D call. This CDR3 region has 11 residues. Per germline, CDR1 SQVTM and CDR2 ANQGSEA. The V gene lost 4 bases and the J gene lost 3 bases, with 7 bases spanning the gap.

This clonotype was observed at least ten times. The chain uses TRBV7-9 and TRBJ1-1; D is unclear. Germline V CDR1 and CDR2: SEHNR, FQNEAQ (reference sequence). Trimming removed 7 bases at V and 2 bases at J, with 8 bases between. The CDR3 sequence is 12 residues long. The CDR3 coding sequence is TGTGCCAGCACCCTACATAACACTGAAGCTTTCTTT. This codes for CASTLHNTEAFF.

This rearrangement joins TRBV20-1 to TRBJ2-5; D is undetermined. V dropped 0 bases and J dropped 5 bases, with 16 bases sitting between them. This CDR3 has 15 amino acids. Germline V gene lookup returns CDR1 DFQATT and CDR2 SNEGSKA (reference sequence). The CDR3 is CSARDLRLGSETQYF. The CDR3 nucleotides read TGCAGTGCTAGAGATCTTCGTCTCGGGTCGGAGACCCAGTACTTC.

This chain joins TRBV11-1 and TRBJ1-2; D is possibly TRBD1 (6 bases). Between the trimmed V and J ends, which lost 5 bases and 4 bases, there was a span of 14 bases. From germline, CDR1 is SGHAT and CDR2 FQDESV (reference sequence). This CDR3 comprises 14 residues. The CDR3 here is CASSHPDRVYGYTF. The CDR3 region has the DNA TGTGCCAGCAGCCATCCGGACAGAGTCTATGGCTACACCTTC.

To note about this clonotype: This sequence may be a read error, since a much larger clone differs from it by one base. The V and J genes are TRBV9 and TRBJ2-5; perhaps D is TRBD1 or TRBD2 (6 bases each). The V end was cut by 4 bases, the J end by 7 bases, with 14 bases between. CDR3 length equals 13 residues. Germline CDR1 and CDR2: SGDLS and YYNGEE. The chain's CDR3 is CASSIRGLGTQYF. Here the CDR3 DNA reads TGTGCCAGCAGCATACGGGGGCTAGGGACCCAGTACTTC. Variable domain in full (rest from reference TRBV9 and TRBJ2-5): DSGVTQTPKHLITATGQRVTLRCSPRSGDLSVYWYQQSLDQGLQFLIQYYNGEERAKGNILERFSAQQFPDLHSELNLSSLELGDSALYFCASSIRGLGTQYFGPGTRLLVL.

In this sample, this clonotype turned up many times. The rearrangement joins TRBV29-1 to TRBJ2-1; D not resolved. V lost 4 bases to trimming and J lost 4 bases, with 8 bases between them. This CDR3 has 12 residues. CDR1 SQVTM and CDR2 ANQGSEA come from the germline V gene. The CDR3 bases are TGCAGCGTTGTAACAGATTACAATGAGCAGTTCTTC. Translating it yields CSVVTDYNEQFF.

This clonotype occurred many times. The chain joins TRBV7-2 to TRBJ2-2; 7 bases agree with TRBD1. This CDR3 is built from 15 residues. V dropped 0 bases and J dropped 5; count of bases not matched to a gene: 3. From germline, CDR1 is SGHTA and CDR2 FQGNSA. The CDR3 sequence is CASSLATGLTGELFF. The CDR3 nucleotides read TGTGCCAGCAGCTTAGCGACAGGGCTTACCGGGGAGCTGTTTTTT.

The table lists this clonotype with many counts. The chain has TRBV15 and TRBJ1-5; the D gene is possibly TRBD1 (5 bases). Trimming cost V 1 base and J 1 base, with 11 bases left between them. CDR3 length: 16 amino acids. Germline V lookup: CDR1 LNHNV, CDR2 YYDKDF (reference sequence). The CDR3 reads CATSRGQGNSNQPQHF. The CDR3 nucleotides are TGTGCCACCAGCAGAGGCCAGGGAAACAGCAATCAGCCCCAGCATTTT.